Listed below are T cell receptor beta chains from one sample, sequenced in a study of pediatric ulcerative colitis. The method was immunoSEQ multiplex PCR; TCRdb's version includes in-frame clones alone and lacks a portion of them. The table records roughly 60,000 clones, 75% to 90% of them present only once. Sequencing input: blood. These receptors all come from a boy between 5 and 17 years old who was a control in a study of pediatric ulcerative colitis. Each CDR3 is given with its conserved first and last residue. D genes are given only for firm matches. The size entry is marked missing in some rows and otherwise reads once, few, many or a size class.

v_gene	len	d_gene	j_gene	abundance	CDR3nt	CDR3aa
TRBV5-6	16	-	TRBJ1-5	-	TGTGCCAGCAGCAGCCACGGGAGGGTGAGCAATCAGCCCCAGCATTTT	CASSSHGRVSNQPQHF
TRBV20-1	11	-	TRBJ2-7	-	TGCAGTGGGACCAGGGACGACGAGCAGTACTTC	CSGTRDDEQYF
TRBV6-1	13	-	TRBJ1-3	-	TGTGCCAGTTATGGGTTATCTGGAAACACCATATATTTT	CASYGLSGNTIYF
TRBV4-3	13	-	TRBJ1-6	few	TGCGCCAGCAGCCAAGATAAGGTATCACCCCTCCACTTT	CASSQDKVSPLHF
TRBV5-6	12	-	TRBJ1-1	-	TGTGCCAGCAGCTTGTCAAGGGGCGAAGCTTTCTTT	CASSLSRGEAFF
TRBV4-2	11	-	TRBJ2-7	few	TGTGCCAGCAGCCAGGGGCGCGAGCAGTACTTC	CASSQGREQYF
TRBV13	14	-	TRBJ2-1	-	TGTGCCAGCAGCTTAGGCCTACGGGGGTATGAGCAGTTCTTC	CASSLGLRGYEQFF
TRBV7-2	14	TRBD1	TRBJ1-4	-	TGTGCCAGCAGCCTGGGGACAGAGAATGAAAAACTGTTTTTT	CASSLGTENEKLFF
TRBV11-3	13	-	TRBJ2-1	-	TGTGCCAGCAGCGCCGATGGGGTGCTCGAGCAGTTCTTC	CASSADGVLEQFF
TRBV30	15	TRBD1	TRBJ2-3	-	TGTGCCTGGAGTGGAGACAGGGAAAGCACAGATACGCAGTATTTT	CAWSGDRESTDTQYF
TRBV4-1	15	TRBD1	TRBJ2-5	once	TGCGCCAGCAGCACTGATCCGACAGGGGAAGAGACCCAGTACTTC	CASSTDPTGEETQYF
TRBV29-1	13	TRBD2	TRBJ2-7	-	TGCAGCGTTGTGTCGCGGGGGGGCGGTGAGCAGTACTTC	CSVVSRGGGEQYF
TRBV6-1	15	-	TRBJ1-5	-	TGTGCCAGCAGTCCACAGGGTGCGGTAGGTCAGCCCCAGCATTTT	CASSPQGAVGQPQHF
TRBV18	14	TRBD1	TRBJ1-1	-	TGTGCCAGCTCACCAGGACAGGGAAACACTGAAGCTTTCTTT	CASSPGQGNTEAFF
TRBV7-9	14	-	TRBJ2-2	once	TGTGCCAGCCGAACAACAGATTACACCGGGGAGCTGTTTTTT	CASRTTDYTGELFF
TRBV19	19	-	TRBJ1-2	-	TGTGCCAGTAGTATTTCACGGGGCTCAAACTGGGGCAGGCCTGAAGGCTACACCTTC	CASSISRGSNWGRPEGYTF
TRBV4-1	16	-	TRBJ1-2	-	TGCGCCAGCAGCCAAGATGGCGGAGGGGGGGCTTATGGCTACACCTTC	CASSQDGGGGAYGYTF
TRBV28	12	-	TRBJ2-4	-	TGTGCCAGCAGTTCGGGCGGGGACATTCAGTACTTC	CASSSGGDIQYF
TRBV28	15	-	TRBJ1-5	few	TGTGCCAGCAGTTTGTGGTCCATAGGCAATCAGCCCCAGCATTTT	CASSLWSIGNQPQHF
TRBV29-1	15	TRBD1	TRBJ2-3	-	TGCAGCGTTTCCGGGACAGCCCGTAGCACAGATACGCAGTATTTT	CSVSGTARSTDTQYF